The 4 T cell receptor beta chains listed next were all sequenced from one sample in a study of blood T cells in healthy people across ages. Sample-barcoded 5' priming and a J-beta primer mix drove a second PCR of about 7 to 11 cycles. Each CDR3 protein is one row after TCRdb ran MiXCR on the 5' RACE reads. This table has about 670,000 distinct CDR3 sequences, under 65% appearing once. The sequenced sample was blood. The receptors stem from a woman older than 75 in good health.

The chain couples TRBV13 to TRBJ2-4; 12 bases map to TRBD2. The J call is doubtful: the DNA matches TRBJ2-7 better. The CDR3 has 14 amino acids. Germline CDR1 reads PRHDT; CDR2 reads FYEKMQ (reference sequence). CDR3 in amino acids: CASRRLAGEYEQYF. The CDR3 bases are TGTGCCAGCAGGAGACTAGCGGGAGAGTACGAGCAGTACTTC.

This clonotype appeared many times. This chain joins TRBV6-6 and TRBJ2-5, with 11 positions matching TRBD1. J was trimmed by 2 bases and V by 8 bases; bases with no gene match: 7. The germline V gene has CDR1 MNHNY and CDR2 SVGAGI (reference sequence). This CDR3 is 15 amino acids long. The CDR3 region is CASLQGQGVQETQYF. The CDR3 coding sequence is TGTGCCAGCTTGCAGGGACAGGGGGTTCAAGAGACCCAGTACTTC.

With regard to this clonotype: A single base separates this from a much larger clone, so it may be a read error. The chain recombines TRBV20-1 with TRBJ2-5; 8 bases are a match to TRBD2. The CDR3 is 16 amino acids. Per the germline V gene, CDR1 is DFQATT and CDR2 is SNEGSKA (reference sequence). V lost 2 bases to trimming and J lost 11 bases; unmatched junction nucleotides: 19. The CDR3 is CSARTLAGTSYNEQYF. CDR3 sequence (DNA): TGCAGTGCTAGAACCCTAGCGGGCACGTCCTACAATGAGCAGTACTTC.

The chain carries TRBV6-2 or TRBV6-3 and TRBJ2-3; TRBD2 is a possible D gene (5 bases). This CDR3 is 14 amino acids long. V shed 4 bases and J shed 3 bases, with 11 bases lying between them. Germline V lookup: CDR1 MNHEY, CDR2 SVGEGT. In nucleotides, the CDR3 is TGTGCCAGCAGTTTCCTAGCTCAAACAGATACGCAGTATTTT. This sequence encodes CASSFLAQTDTQYF.